This T cell receptor (beta chain) was retrieved from a study of metastatic and nonmetastatic thyroid tumors. Study in general: Comparative analysis of repertoires was undertaken across blood and tumor or nodule tissue obtained from malignant and benign thyroid patients. Overall study results and limits: Malignant thyroid tumors reportedly exceeded benign nodules significantly in TCR beta diversity, with the difference appearing in blood and tumor.

This clone was seen only a few times. Antigen: not known. Not a single patient had been given any form of treatment at any point before undergoing thyroid surgery. In the original processing: A papillary thyroid cancer distant-metastasis classifier was built from CDR3 differences across clinicopathological groups. TCRdb re-analyzed the PCR reads using MiXCR. None of the V and J calls come from the authors' own analysis; TCRdb made them. Among about 5,400 clones listed, 33% were seen once. The CDR3 extends over 13 amino acids. Trimming took 10 bases from V and 2 from J; bases not matched to a gene: 4. The V gene's germline CDR1 is LNHDA and CDR2 SQIVND (reference sequence).

The sample was adjacent normal tissue. The rearrangement joins TRBV19 to TRBJ2-7; 11 bases align to TRBD2. This receptor was taken from a female donor with papillary thyroid cancer or a benign thyroid nodule (not recorded which). Some clones in this sample may be carry-over from other donors' samples. CDR3 in amino acids: CATRLAGTYEQYF. CDR3 DNA sequence: TGTGCCACAAGACTAGCGGGAACCTACGAGCAGTACTTC.